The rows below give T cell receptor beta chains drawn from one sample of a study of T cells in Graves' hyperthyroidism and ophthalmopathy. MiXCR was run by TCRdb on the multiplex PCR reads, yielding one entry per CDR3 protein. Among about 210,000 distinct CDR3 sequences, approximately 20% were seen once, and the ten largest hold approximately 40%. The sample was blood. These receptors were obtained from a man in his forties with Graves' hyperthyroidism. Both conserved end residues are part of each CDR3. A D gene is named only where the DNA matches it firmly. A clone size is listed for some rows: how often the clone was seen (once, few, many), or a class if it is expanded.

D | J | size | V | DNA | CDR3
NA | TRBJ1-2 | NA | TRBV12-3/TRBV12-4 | TGTGCCAGCAGTTTAATGCTGGTTGGCTACACCTTC | CASSLMLVGYTF
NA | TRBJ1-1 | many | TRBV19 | TGTGCCAGTAGCCGAACCACCTTCCGCGGCTCGAACACTGAAGCTTTCTTT | CASSRTTFRGSNTEAFF
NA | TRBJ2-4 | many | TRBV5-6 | TGTGCCAGCAGCTTACAACTAGCCAAAAACATTCAGTACTTC | CASSLQLAKNIQYF
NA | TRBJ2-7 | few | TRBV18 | TGTGCCAGCTCAGCTAATTACGAGCAGTACTTC | CASSANYEQYF
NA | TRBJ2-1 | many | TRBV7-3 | TGTGCCAGCAGCCGGGGAGGGGGGGCATCAGCGTCTGGCAATGAGCAGTTCTTC | CASSRGGGASASGNEQFF
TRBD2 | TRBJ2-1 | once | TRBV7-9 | TGTGCCAGCAGCTCACTAGCGGGAGGGGATGAGCAGTTCTTC | CASSSLAGGDEQFF
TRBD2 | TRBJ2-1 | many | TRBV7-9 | TGTGCCAGCAGCTCGGAGCGGGGGGCAAACTCCTACAATGAGCAGTTCTTC | CASSSERGANSYNEQFF
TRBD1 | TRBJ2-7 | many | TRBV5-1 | TGCGCCAGCAGCACGCAGGGACAGGGCTACGAGCAGTACTTC | CASSTQGQGYEQYF
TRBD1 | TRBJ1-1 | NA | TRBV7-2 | TGTGCCAGCAGCCAGGCCGCGGCAGGGGGCTTTACTGAAGCTTTCTTT | CASSQAAAGGFTEAFF
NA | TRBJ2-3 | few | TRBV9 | TGTGCCAGCAGCGTAGGGGGAGGAGCGGTGTTCACAGATACGCAGTATTTT | CASSVGGGAVFTDTQYF